The present TCR beta chain was sequenced within a study of response to subunit inactivated influenza vaccine. Study observations and caveats: Each seasonal influenza vaccination recruits few new T cells, the authors suggested.

Germline V lookup: CDR1 LNHDA, CDR2 SQIVND (reference sequence). The V end lost 3 bases, the J end lost 9 bases, and 19 bases lay between the germline ends. The CDR3 has 15 amino acids. About this clonotype itself: What it binds is unknown.

In TCRdb, the RT-PCR reads were re-called with MiXCR into one record per CDR3 protein. The table shows about 700,000 distinct CDR3 sequences, with about 15% occurring only once. The sample in question was PBMCs from blood, obtained roughly 12 days after vaccination. This receptor was identified in a man aged 50-59 years who received an inactivated influenza vaccine. The chain combines TRBV19 with TRBJ2-3, with D perhaps TRBD1 or TRBD2 (5 bases each). This CDR3 reads CASSIEGRFQGTQYF. The CDR3 nucleotides are TGTGCCAGTAGTATTGAGGGGCGGTTCCAAGGAACGCAGTATTTT.